Following are 7 T cell receptor beta chains from one sample sequenced in a study of cytomegalovirus exposure and HLA in healthy donors. It was with 60 Vbeta and 13 Jbeta primers that the PCR ran. Profiling relied on immunoSEQ multiplex PCR, and the TCRdb table lists in-frame clones only, not all of them. The sample holds about 70,000 clones, 74% seen once. The specimen sequenced was PBMCs. The receptor source for this set is a human donor in good health.

V is TRBV6-5 and J is TRBJ2-5, with D perhaps matching TRBD1 (5 bases). The J call may be wrong; the DNA end is better matched by TRBJ2-7. The CDR3 covers 14 residues. CDR1 MNHEY and CDR2 SVGAGI come from the germline V gene. The CDR3 nucleotides are TGTGCCAGCAGTCAGGGTATCAGGCGCCACGAGCAGTACTTC. It yields the protein CASSQGIRRHEQYF.

This clone was found a few times. V usage is TRBV4-2 and J usage is TRBJ1-2; possible D gene TRBD1, 5 bases. The CDR3 is 11 amino acids. The germline V and J ends were trimmed by 0 bases and 14 bases, with 10 bases remaining between them. The germline gives CDR1 LGHNA, CDR2 YNFKEQ. The CDR3 here is CASSQDKGKTF. CDR3 bases: TGTGCCAGCAGCCAAGATAAGGGGAAGACCTTC.

The CDR3 reads CASSLDRVGYEQYF. In nucleotides, the CDR3 is TGCGCCAGCAGCTTGGACAGGGTCGGATACGAGCAGTACTTC. The chain recombines TRBV5-1 with TRBJ2-7, with TRBD1 as a possible D gene (6 bases). The germline V gene encodes CDR1 SGHRS and CDR2 YFSETQ. The CDR3 covers 14 residues. V was shortened by 0 bases and J by 4 bases, with 11 bases between the two germline ends.

V and J are TRBV4-1 and TRBJ2-3, with 7 bases that match TRBD2. The CDR3 totals 19 residues. Trimming at V came to 5 bases and at J to 3 bases, leaving 20 bases not matched to a gene. Germline loops: CDR1 MGHRA, CDR2 YSYEKL. The CDR3 here is CASSSAVNRAGMRTDTQYF. CDR3 in DNA: TGCGCCAGCAGCAGCGCAGTGAACCGAGCGGGGATGAGGACAGATACGCAGTATTTT.

The chain recombines TRBV12-5 with TRBJ1-1, with D hard to call. Trimming removed 1 base at V and 0 bases at J, with 9 bases between. The CDR3 spans 15 residues. Germline values: CDR1 LGHNT, CDR2 FRNRAP. Here the CDR3 DNA reads TGTGCTAGTGGTTTGGACAGCCGCATGAACACTGAAGCTTTCTTT. This translates into CASGLDSRMNTEAFF.

The table lists this clone with a few counts. The chain links TRBV5-1 to TRBJ1-4; no reliable D call. V was trimmed by 4 bases and J by 0 bases, leaving 10 bases between them. The CDR3 contains 15 residues. Germline CDR1 is SGHRS and CDR2 is YFSETQ. CDR3 in DNA: TGCGCCAGCAGCCCCACGGGAACAACTAATGAAAAACTGTTTTTT. It yields the protein CASSPTGTTNEKLFF.

The gene calls are TRBV30 and TRBJ1-1, with TRBD1 as a possible D gene (6 bases). CDR1 is GTSNPN and CDR2 is SVGIG in the germline V gene (reference sequence). CDR3 length: 12 residues. Deletions cut 4 bases from V and 4 bases from J, with 10 bases between. The CDR3 sequence: CAWMRGGTEAFF. In DNA, the CDR3 is TGTGCCTGGATGAGAGGGGGCACTGAAGCTTTCTTT.